A selection of T cell receptor beta chains follows, all from one sample in a study of OX40 agonist ivuxolimab in advanced cancers. The repertoire was sequenced with immunoSEQ multiplex PCR; TCRdb's copy has only in-frame clones and lacks some. The table records tens of thousands of clones, 80% to 90% of them present only once. The sample here was CD4+ or CD8+ T cells sorted from blood, taken in a trial of the OX40 agonist ivuxolimab. All receptors derive from an adult with an advanced solid tumor such as melanoma, head and neck, liver or kidney cancer. Each CDR3 is given without its conserved first and last residue. Each record gives: V gene, CDR3 length, D gene, CDR3 protein. A D gene is named only where the DNA matches it firmly.

v_call: TRBV5-1; cdr3_length: 12; d_call: NA; cdr3_aa: ASSSGGSTGELF
v_call: TRBV2; cdr3_length: 12; d_call: NA; cdr3_aa: ASLLGRGNTEAF
v_call: TRBV18; cdr3_length: 13; d_call: TRBD1; cdr3_aa: ASSPQSGQGYEQY
v_call: TRBV5-4; cdr3_length: 10; d_call: TRBD1; cdr3_aa: ASSPDRQGAF
v_call: TRBV4-3; cdr3_length: 13; d_call: TRBD1; cdr3_aa: ASSQATGGGYGYT
v_call: TRBV5-1; cdr3_length: 9; d_call: NA; cdr3_aa: ASSLNHEAF
v_call: TRBV6-6; cdr3_length: 10; d_call: NA; cdr3_aa: ASSSGINEQY
v_call: TRBV28; cdr3_length: 12; d_call: TRBD2; cdr3_aa: ASSLVRGGNEQF
v_call: TRBV5-6; cdr3_length: 14; d_call: TRBD1; cdr3_aa: ASSEYRGAGNTEAF
v_call: TRBV5-1; cdr3_length: 15; d_call: NA; cdr3_aa: ASSLDGGAVTNEKLF
v_call: TRBV7-9; cdr3_length: 14; d_call: NA; cdr3_aa: ASSTPQGGGSEKLF